Here is one TCR beta chain with its context. The entry originates in a study of cytomegalovirus exposure and HLA in healthy donors. The CDR3 contains 11 residues. V was cut by 0 bases and J by 7 bases, with 7 bases left in between. Germline CDR1 GTSNPN, CDR2 SVGIG (reference sequence). The PCR employed 60 Vbeta primers together with 13 Jbeta primers. Repertoires were generated with immunoSEQ multiplex PCR, while TCRdb's copy carries only in-frame clones and drops some. Recorded for this sample: some 200,000 clones. Sequencing was done on a sample of PBMCs. This chain uses TRBV30 with TRBJ2-7; no reliable D call. The receptor was derived from a woman between 18 and 30 years old in good health and CMV-seropositive. The CDR3 DNA is TGTGCCTGGAGTGTATTGAGGGAGCAGTACTTC. This encodes CAWSVLREQYF. The entire variable domain, with the rest obtained from reference TRBV30 and TRBJ2-7, is as follows: SQTIHQWPATLVQPVGSPLSLECTVEGTSNPNLYWYRQAAGRGLQLLFYSVGIGQISSEVPQNLSASRPQDRQFILSSKKLLLSDSGFYLCAWSVLREQYFGPGTRLTVT.